In its sample, the clone carrying this T cell receptor (beta chain) was seen a few times. Its target is unknown. This sample is drawn from a study of shared clonotypes between healthy human individuals. Whole-study context: Every donor yielded three CD4 naive, three CD4 memory, two CD8 naive and one CD8 memory plate.

The CDR3 sequence is 14 residues long. Germline V CDR1 and CDR2: SGHTA, FQGNSA. Trimming shortened V by 2 bases and J by 8 bases, and 12 bases separated the two germline ends. Whole-study findings and limits: Among a few donors, roughly 5% of naive CD4 clonotypes were found in common.

Into CD45RA+ naive and CD45RA-negative memory subsets, the CD4+ cells were split. Sequencing was at deep level. Produced via immunoSEQ multiplex PCR; TCRdb's table is partial and in-frame only. The table records approximately 340,000 clones, less than 75% of them present only once. The chain uses TRBV7-2 and TRBJ1-4; a weak D match, TRBD1 (5 bases). The origin of this receptor is a young man in good health. The specimen was memory CD4+ T cells sorted from blood. Subset in this sample: CD45RA-negative fraction. CDR3 DNA: TGTGCCAGCAGCTTATATGGGGACTGGGAAAAACTGTTTTTT. This translates into CASSLYGDWEKLFF. Together with reference TRBV7-2 and TRBJ1-4, the CDR3 gives the full variable domain: GAGVSQSPSNKVTEKGKDVELRCDPISGHTALYWYRQSLGQGLEFLIYFQGNSAPDKSGLPSDRFSAERTGGSVSTLTIQRTQQEDSAVYLCASSLYGDWEKLFFGSGTQLSVL.